This T cell receptor (beta chain) was identified in a study of T cell responses to AZD1222 COVID-19 vaccine. Study-wide findings and caveats: Mapped onto spike, vaccine-associated CD4 TCRs spanned it and were dominant at 160-218 and 743-854. Mostly white British, mostly female donors; authors suggested clonal diversity may be underestimated.

Libraries were prepared by immunoSEQ multiplex PCR; TCRdb keeps only in-frame clonotypes and omits some of them. The table lists around 150,000 clones, almost 90% of them singletons. CDR1 and CDR2 from the germline V gene are MNHNS and SASEGT. This CDR3 region has 16 residues. Concerning this clone: Its antigen is unknown. At one of its ends the junction is not consistent with the germline gene, which may arise from a read error.

Sample: peripheral blood, taken on day 0 of AZD1222 vaccination. The source is an adult in good health. The V call is TRBV6-1, the J call TRBJ2-1; 7 bases align to TRBD1. CDR3 bases: TGTGCCAGCAGCGAAGGGACAGACCGCTCCTACAATGAGCAGTTCTTC. Translated: CASSEGTDRSYNEQFF.